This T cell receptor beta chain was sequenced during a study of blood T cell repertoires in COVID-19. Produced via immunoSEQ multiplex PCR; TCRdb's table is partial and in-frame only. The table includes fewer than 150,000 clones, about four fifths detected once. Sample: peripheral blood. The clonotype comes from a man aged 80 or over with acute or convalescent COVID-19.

The CDR3 nucleotides read TGTGCCAGCAGCGCCCAGGGGGGAGGCTACGAGCAGTACTTC. It yields the protein CASSAQGGGYEQYF. This rearrangement joins TRBV7-2 to TRBJ2-7; D is possibly TRBD1 (7 bases). The V and J ends lost 5 bases and 3 bases respectively, with 14 bases between them. CDR1 and CDR2 (germline): SGHTA, FQGNSA. This CDR3 region has 14 residues.